The rows below give T cell receptor beta chains drawn from one sample of a study of shared clonotypes between healthy human individuals. TCRdb keeps only in-frame clones here, not all; method: immunoSEQ multiplex PCR. Here the sample spans about 2.1 million clones, 93% being singletons. The sample consisted of naive CD8+ T cells from PBMCs. The receptors derive from a young man in good health. Some clones in this sample may be carry-over from other donors' samples. CDR3s include the opening cysteine and the closing phenylalanine or tryptophan. The order of the fields is J gene, V gene, D gene, clone size, CDR3 protein, CDR3 DNA. A D gene is named only where the DNA matches it firmly. Only some rows state a clone size, as once, few, many or a class for expanded clones.

>TRBJ2-5|TRBV9|.|.
CASSAKIAGETQYF
TGTGCCAGCAGCGCAAAAATAGCTGGGGAGACCCAGTACTTC
>TRBJ1-5|TRBV27|TRBD1|.
CASRSTGVGQPQHF
TGTGCCAGCAGATCAACAGGGGTTGGTCAGCCCCAGCATTTT
>TRBJ2-1|TRBV15|.|.
CATSREQDSYNEQFF
TGTGCCACCAGCAGAGAACAAGACAGCTACAATGAGCAGTTCTTC
>TRBJ1-1|TRBV30|.|.
CAWSVGGGTEAFF
TGTGCCTGGAGTGTGGGAGGGGGCACTGAAGCTTTCTTT
>TRBJ2-1|TRBV27|.|few
CASSLVSYNEQFF
TGTGCCAGCAGTTTAGTCTCCTACAATGAGCAGTTCTTC
>TRBJ1-1|TRBV11-2|.|.
CASRAGHMWTFF
TGTGCCAGCAGGGCGGGACACATGTGGACTTTCTTT
>TRBJ2-1|TRBV7-9|.|.
CASTQGPGGNEQFF
TGTGCCAGCACCCAAGGACCCGGAGGCAATGAGCAGTTCTTC
>TRBJ2-1|TRBV6-6|TRBD2|.
CASSYGLAEPGNEQFF
TGTGCCAGCAGTTACGGACTAGCGGAACCTGGGAATGAGCAGTTCTTC
>TRBJ1-5|TRBV2|TRBD1|.
CASSRTGENQPQHF
TGTGCCAGCAGTAGGACAGGGGAAAATCAGCCCCAGCATTTT
>TRBJ2-5|TRBV29-1|TRBD1|.
CSAGQGPMETQYF
TGCAGCGCGGGACAGGGGCCTATGGAGACCCAGTACTTC
>TRBJ2-7|TRBV4-1|TRBD1|once
CASSQDFTGTGVYEQYF
TGCGCCAGCAGCCAGGATTTTACCGGGACAGGGGTCTACGAGCAGTACTTC
>TRBJ2-5|TRBV5-1|.|.
CASSSALHHYQETQYF
TGCGCCAGCAGCTCCGCCCTGCACCATTACCAAGAGACCCAGTACTTC
>TRBJ2-7|TRBV9|TRBD2|.
CASSTDPGLAATYEQYF
TGTGCCAGCAGCACAGATCCGGGACTAGCGGCGACCTACGAGCAGTACTTC
>TRBJ2-7|TRBV27|TRBD2|once
CASSLRLAGHYEQYF
TGTGCCAGCAGTTTACGGCTAGCGGGCCACTACGAGCAGTACTTC
>TRBJ2-5|TRBV21-1|.|.
CASSKGSPGTGDPLKETQYF
TGTGCCAGCAGCAAAGGGTCCCCTGGGACAGGGGATCCCTTAAAAGAGACCCAGTACTTC
>TRBJ1-4|TRBV7-9|TRBD1|.
CASSLVGRDREAEKLFF
TGTGCCAGCAGCTTAGTGGGTCGGGACAGGGAGGCCGAAAAACTGTTTTTT
>TRBJ2-1|TRBV29-1|TRBD2|.
CSVEVFRTSLDNEQFF
TGCAGCGTTGAGGTTTTCCGGACTAGCCTCGACAATGAGCAGTTCTTC
>TRBJ2-2|TRBV4-1|.|.
CASSQGWDTGELFF
TGCGCCAGCAGCCAAGGATGGGACACCGGGGAGCTGTTTTTT
>TRBJ2-3|TRBV13|TRBD2|.
CASSLEGRVGRALEDTQYF
TGTGCCAGCAGCTTAGAGGGTAGGGTCGGGAGGGCCCTGGAAGATACGCAGTATTTT
>TRBJ2-2|TRBV15|.|.
CATSRSRGPGELFF
TGTGCCACCAGCAGATCCAGGGGTCCCGGGGAGCTGTTTTTT
>TRBJ2-7|TRBV28|.|.
CASSRDWSSYEQYF
TGTGCCAGCAGCCGGGACTGGAGCTCCTACGAGCAGTACTTC
>TRBJ1-4|TRBV2|TRBD1|.
CASWGRGPTNEKLFF
TGTGCCAGCTGGGGAAGGGGGCCAACTAATGAAAAACTGTTTTTT
>TRBJ1-1|TRBV7-6|.|.
CASSAYRVNTEAFF
TGTGCCAGCAGCGCCTACAGGGTTAACACTGAAGCTTTCTTT
>TRBJ1-5|TRBV28|.|few
CATCAGEPQHF
TGTGCCACCTGCGCGGGGGAGCCCCAGCATTTT
>TRBJ2-1|TRBV7-9|TRBD2|.
CASSWEEGLAGVRVDEQFF
TGTGCCAGCAGCTGGGAGGAAGGACTAGCGGGAGTTAGAGTCGATGAGCAGTTCTTC
>TRBJ1-2|TRBV7-2|TRBD1|.
CASSLTSGTGRSYTF
TGTGCCAGCAGTTTAACGTCCGGGACAGGGAGAAGCTACACCTTC
>TRBJ1-2|TRBV19|.|.
CRNGAYGYTF
TGCCGGAACGGGGCTTATGGCTACACCTTC
>TRBJ2-7|TRBV28|.|.
CASSLEYEQYF
TGTGCCAGCAGTTTGGAATACGAGCAGTACTTC
>TRBJ2-5|TRBV27|.|.
CASSLVGADQETQYF
TGTGCCAGCAGTTTAGTTGGGGCAGACCAAGAGACCCAGTACTTC
>TRBJ1-5|TRBV6-6|.|.
CASSTPPGNQPQHF
TGTGCCAGCAGTACCCCTCCCGGCAATCAGCCCCAGCATTTT
>TRBJ1-2|TRBV5-8|.|.
CASSPFPPGGYGYTF
TGTGCCAGCAGCCCCTTTCCCCCGGGCGGCTATGGCTACACCTTC
>TRBJ1-1|TRBV7-6|.|once
CASSGTHTEAFF
TGTGCCAGCAGCGGGACACACACTGAAGCTTTCTTT
>TRBJ2-5|TRBV6-1|.|.
CASTWVGETQYF
TGTGCCAGCACCTGGGTGGGAGAGACCCAGTACTTC
>TRBJ2-5|TRBV9|.|.
CASSGNDSYQETQYF
TGTGCCAGCAGCGGAAACGACAGTTACCAAGAGACCCAGTACTTC
>TRBJ1-4|TRBV9|.|.
CASSLERGGEREKLFF
TGTGCCAGCAGCCTTGAACGGGGGGGCGAACGGGAAAAACTGTTTTTT
>TRBJ2-7|TRBV7-8|.|.
CASLADPYEQYF
TGTGCCAGCTTGGCGGACCCCTACGAGCAGTACTTC